A selection of T cell receptor beta chains follows, all from one sample in a study of T-cell memory formation after mild COVID-19. One entry per CDR3 protein results from TCRdb running MiXCR on the 5' RACE reads. This sample yields about 110,000 distinct CDR3 sequences, of which over 10% are seen a single time; around 26% belongs to the top ten. The specimen sequenced was PBMCs or a T cell subset sorted from them (not recorded which). The source of these receptors is an adult woman who had mild COVID-19 (a few samples of this study predate the infection). Cell type and time point are not known. Both conserved end residues are trimmed from each CDR3.

j_gene: TRBJ2-7; v_gene: TRBV3-1; len: 12; CDR3aa: ASSQDRVRYEQY
j_gene: TRBJ2-1; v_gene: TRBV19; len: 13; CDR3aa: ASSIDPASYNEQF
j_gene: TRBJ2-2; v_gene: TRBV5-6; len: 15; CDR3aa: ASSVTTGAQNTGELF
j_gene: TRBJ1-2; v_gene: TRBV14; len: 12; CDR3aa: ASSPPGEGYGYT
j_gene: TRBJ2-1; v_gene: TRBV20-1; len: 13; CDR3aa: SATTYSGSYNEQF
j_gene: TRBJ2-6; v_gene: TRBV15; len: 14; CDR3aa: ATSRDQSSGANVLT
j_gene: TRBJ2-2; v_gene: TRBV4-1; len: 14; CDR3aa: ASSPSGTGLTGELF
j_gene: TRBJ2-3; v_gene: TRBV5-4; len: 11; CDR3aa: ASSPDTEDTQY
j_gene: TRBJ2-3; v_gene: TRBV4-3; len: 11; CDR3aa: ASSPTTTDTQY
j_gene: TRBJ1-2; v_gene: TRBV12-3/TRBV12-4; len: 13; CDR3aa: ASSHPGGFNYGYT
j_gene: TRBJ1-1; v_gene: TRBV4-1; len: 12; CDR3aa: ASSQGEMNTEAF
j_gene: TRBJ1-1; v_gene: TRBV12-3/TRBV12-4; len: 14; CDR3aa: ASSLTGTELGSEAF
j_gene: TRBJ2-3; v_gene: TRBV12-3/TRBV12-4; len: 11; CDR3aa: ASSPRAGDTQY
j_gene: TRBJ1-1; v_gene: TRBV4-2; len: 12; CDR3aa: ASSQDTEGTEAF
j_gene: TRBJ2-7; v_gene: TRBV6-1; len: 10; CDR3aa: ASLGVSYEQY
j_gene: TRBJ2-1; v_gene: TRBV18; len: 15; CDR3aa: ASSPPGQENSYNEQF
j_gene: TRBJ2-3; v_gene: TRBV4-2; len: 14; CDR3aa: ASSPHGTEPSDTQY
j_gene: TRBJ2-6; v_gene: TRBV7-9; len: 13; CDR3aa: ASSPASFGANVLT
j_gene: TRBJ2-1; v_gene: TRBV13; len: 13; CDR3aa: ASSSDRSSYNEQF
j_gene: TRBJ2-2; v_gene: TRBV28; len: 12; CDR3aa: ASSLVRATGELF
j_gene: TRBJ2-5; v_gene: TRBV6-5; len: 11; CDR3aa: ASVTNGGETQY
j_gene: TRBJ1-1; v_gene: TRBV5-6; len: 11; CDR3aa: ASSKQGIAEAF
j_gene: TRBJ1-5; v_gene: TRBV15; len: 15; CDR3aa: ATSLLDQGTGNQPQH
j_gene: TRBJ2-2; v_gene: TRBV29-1; len: 15; CDR3aa: SVAHLQGAWDTGELF
j_gene: TRBJ2-2; v_gene: TRBV29-1; len: 13; CDR3aa: SVCIAEDNTGELF